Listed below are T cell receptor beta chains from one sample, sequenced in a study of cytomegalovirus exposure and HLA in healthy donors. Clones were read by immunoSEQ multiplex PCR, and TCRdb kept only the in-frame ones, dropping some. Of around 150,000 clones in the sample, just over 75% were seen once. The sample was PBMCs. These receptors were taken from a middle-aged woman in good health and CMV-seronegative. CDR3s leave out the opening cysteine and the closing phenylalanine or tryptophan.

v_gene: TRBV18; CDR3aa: ASSPGTRETQY
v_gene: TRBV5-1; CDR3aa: ASSRTSGSLDEQF
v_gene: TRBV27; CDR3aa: ASSSSPDTQY
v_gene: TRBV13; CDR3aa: ASSPRTSGPPREQY
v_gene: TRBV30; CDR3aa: AWSVLLVAGPLAKNIQY
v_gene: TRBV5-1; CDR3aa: ASSLQPLSNEQF
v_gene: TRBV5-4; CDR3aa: ASSFGQGLGTEAF
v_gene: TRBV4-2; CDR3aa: ASRPGSTDTQY
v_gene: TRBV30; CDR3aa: ALDLQGRAF
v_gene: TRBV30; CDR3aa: AWNRAGARRSPLH
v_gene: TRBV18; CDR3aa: ASSPPRAYEAF
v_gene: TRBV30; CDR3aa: AWTPGTGGGYT
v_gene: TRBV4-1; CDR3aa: ASSQDQRGFYEQY
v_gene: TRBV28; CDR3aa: ASLQGGPNEKLF
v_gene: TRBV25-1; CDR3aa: ASSEVQGASYNSPLH
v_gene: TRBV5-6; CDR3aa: ASKFFRENYEQY
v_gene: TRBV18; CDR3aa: ASSPPNKGRAEAF
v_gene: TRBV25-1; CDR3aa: ASSEYGGYGYT
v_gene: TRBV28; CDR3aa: AARDRDGYT
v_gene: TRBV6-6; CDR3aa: ASSYSNLALTDTQY
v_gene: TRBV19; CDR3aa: ASSRTGNTEAF
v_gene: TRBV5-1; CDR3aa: ASSLIAGGPRATGELF
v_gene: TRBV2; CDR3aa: ASSLQGWGGYPNEQF
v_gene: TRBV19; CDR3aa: ASRSGGKGAKNIQY
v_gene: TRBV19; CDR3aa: ASSLPPGQGPLTQY
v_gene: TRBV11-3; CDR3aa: ASSLDRPSGRGEQY
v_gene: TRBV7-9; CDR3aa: ASSLARGQTSNTEAF
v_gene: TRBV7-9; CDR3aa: ASSAGLAGDFSTDTQY
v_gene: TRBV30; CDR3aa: AWSQGVPPETQY
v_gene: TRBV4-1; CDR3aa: ASSQENRLGGELF
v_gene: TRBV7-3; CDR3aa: ASSYRSDTGDTQY
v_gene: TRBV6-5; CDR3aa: ASNRGQILTEAF
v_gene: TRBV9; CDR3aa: ASSVGQLSYEQY
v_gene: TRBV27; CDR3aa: ASQAGANQPQH
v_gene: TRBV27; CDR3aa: ASSLTMTMTEAF
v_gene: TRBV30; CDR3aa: AWSTSQGVAGELF
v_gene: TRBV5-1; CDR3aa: ASSVGGTATNEKLF
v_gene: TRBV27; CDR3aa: ASRAGFQVGELF
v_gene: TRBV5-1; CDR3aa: ASSIGGGGYEQY
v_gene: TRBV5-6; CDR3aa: ASSFSGSSYEQY
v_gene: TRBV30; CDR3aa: AWSQAGETQY
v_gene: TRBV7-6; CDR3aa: ASSSGQQETQY
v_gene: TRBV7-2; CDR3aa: ASSTHPGTRATQY
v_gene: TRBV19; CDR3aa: ASSPGQGWATEAF
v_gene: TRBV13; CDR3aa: ASSLGSAVQETQY
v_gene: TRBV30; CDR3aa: AWRVAGSLTGELF
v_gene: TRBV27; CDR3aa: ASTLKLGANVLT
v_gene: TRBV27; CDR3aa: ASSLSWEGRNEQF
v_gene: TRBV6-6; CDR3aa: ASSSSDSPRQF
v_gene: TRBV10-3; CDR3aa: AISATTSGSNPADTQY
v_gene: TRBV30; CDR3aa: AWNRDEDTQY
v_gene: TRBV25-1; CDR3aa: ASSESKGGGQQPQH
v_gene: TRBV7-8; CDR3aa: ASSPRDRGTYGYT
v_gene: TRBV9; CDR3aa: ASSVGQGSEKLF
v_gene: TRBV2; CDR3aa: ASSYMTGSYEQY
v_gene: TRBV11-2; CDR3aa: ASSFGGTLQETQY
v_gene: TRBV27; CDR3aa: ASSLMGQTGEQY
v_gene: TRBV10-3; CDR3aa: AIRDREEPQH